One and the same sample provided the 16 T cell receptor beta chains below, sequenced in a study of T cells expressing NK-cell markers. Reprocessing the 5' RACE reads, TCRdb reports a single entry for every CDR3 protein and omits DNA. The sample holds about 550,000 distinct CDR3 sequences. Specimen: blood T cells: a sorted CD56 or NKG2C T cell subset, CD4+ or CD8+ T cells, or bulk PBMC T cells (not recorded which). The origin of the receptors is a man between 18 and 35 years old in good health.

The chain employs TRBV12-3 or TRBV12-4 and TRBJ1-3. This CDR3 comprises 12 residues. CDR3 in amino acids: CASRLRFHTIYF.

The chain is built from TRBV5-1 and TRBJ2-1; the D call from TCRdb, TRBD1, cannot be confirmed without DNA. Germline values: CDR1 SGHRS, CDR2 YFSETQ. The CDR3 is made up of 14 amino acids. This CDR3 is CASRDRSSYNEQFF.

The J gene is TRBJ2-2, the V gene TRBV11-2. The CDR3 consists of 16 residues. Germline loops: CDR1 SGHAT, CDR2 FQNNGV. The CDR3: CASSLGQPSNTGELFF.

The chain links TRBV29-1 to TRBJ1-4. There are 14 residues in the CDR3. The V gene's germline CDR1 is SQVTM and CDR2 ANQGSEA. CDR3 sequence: CSVVRRATNEKLFF.

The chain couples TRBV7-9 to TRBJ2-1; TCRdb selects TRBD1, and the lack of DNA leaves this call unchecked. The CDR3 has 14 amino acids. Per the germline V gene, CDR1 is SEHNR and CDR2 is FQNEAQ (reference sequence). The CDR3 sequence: CASSFSQGNNEQFF.

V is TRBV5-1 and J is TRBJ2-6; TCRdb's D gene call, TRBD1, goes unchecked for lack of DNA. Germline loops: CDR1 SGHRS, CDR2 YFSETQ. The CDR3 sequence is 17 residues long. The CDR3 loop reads CASRGDRSGSGANVLTF.

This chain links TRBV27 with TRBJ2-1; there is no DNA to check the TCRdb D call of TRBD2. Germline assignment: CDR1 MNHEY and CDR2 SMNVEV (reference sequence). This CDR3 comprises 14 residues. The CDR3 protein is CASRRVPFNNEQFF.

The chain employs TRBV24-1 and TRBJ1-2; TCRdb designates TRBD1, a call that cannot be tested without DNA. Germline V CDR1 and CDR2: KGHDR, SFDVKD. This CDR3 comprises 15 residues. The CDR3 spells CATSAEDRGGYGYTF.

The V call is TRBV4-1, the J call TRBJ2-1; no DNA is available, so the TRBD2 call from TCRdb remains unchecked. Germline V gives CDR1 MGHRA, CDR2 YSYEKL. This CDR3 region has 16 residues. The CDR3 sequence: CASSHLGGTSGNKQFF.

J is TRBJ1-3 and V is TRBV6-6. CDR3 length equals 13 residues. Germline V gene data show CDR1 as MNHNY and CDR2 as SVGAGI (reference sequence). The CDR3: CAITKSSGNTIYF.

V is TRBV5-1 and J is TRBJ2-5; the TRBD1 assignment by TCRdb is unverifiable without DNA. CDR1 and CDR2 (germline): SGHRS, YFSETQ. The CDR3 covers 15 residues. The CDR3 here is CASSSGQGLQETQYF.

This CDR3 is CASSSGEGGSPEFF. The chain is built from TRBV5-1 and TRBJ2-1; TCRdb proposes TRBD1, but this gene call is untestable without DNA. The CDR3 length is 14 residues. CDR1 SGHRS and CDR2 YFSETQ come from the germline V gene.

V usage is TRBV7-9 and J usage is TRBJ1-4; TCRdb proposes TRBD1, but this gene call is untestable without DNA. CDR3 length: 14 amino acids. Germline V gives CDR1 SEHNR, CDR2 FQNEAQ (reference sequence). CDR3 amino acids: CASSLDPANEKLFF.

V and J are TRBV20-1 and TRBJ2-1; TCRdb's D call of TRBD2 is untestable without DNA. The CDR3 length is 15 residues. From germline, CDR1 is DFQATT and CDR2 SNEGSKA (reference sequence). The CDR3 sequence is CSAMIAGLSYNEQFF.

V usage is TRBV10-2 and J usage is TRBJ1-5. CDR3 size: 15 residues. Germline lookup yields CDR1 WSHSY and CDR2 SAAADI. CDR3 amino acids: CASSGVGVRYQPQHF.

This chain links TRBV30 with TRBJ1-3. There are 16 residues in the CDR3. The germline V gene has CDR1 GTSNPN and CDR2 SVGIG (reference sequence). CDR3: CAWSGGLPNSGNTIYF.